This T cell receptor beta chain comes out of a study of T cells expressing NK-cell markers. Points on this clonotype: Its antigen remains unknown.

This CDR3 region has 14 residues. Germline V gene sequence: CDR1 LNHDA, CDR2 SQIVND (reference sequence). It was by 5'RACE template switching with UMIs that TCR beta cDNA was made. TCRdb reanalyzed the 5' RACE reads and collapses them to one entry per CDR3 protein, without DNA. In all, the sample yields 500,000 to 700,000 distinct CDR3 sequences. Study findings and constraints: The study found dominant NKG2C+ clonotypes at roughly 1.0-7.5% of CD8+ T cells in several donors.

The specimen was blood T cells: a sorted CD56 or NKG2C T cell subset, CD4+ or CD8+ T cells, or bulk PBMC T cells (not recorded which). The receptor was isolated from a man aged 18 to 30 in good health. The J gene is TRBJ1-3, the V gene TRBV19. CDR3: CASRGPLSGNTIYF.